This TCR beta chain was recorded in a study of cytomegalovirus exposure and HLA in healthy donors. The trim removed 5 bases at V and 2 bases at J, leaving 11 bases unmatched. CDR1 is SGHAT, CDR2 FQNNGV, per germline. CDR3 length equals 17 residues. 60 Vbeta and 13 Jbeta primers were used in PCR. Assay: immunoSEQ multiplex PCR; the TCRdb copy retains only in-frame clones and omits some. The table includes some 140,000 clones, over 60% detected once. The origin of this receptor is a man in his forties or fifties in good health and CMV-seronegative. The chain links TRBV11-2 to TRBJ2-4, with 8 bases identical to TRBD2. What was sequenced was PBMCs. CDR3 nucleotide sequence: TGTGCCAGCAGCACCCGGCGGGGGGAGGGGTCCAAAAACATTCAGTACTTC. This sequence encodes CASSTRRGEGSKNIQYF.